A selection of T cell receptor beta chains follows, all from one sample in a study of cytotoxic CD8 clonotypes in ibrutinib-treated CLL. Only in-frame clones appear in the TCRdb table, and some are missing; sequencing was by immunoSEQ multiplex PCR. The sample consists of approximately 23,000 clones, roughly 75% of them appearing once. The specimen comprised PBMCs, sampled before ibrutinib treatment. These receptors came from a human donor with chronic lymphocytic leukemia. The CDR3 runs from the conserved cysteine through the conserved F or W. The D gene is left open where the match is weak. Size tells how often a clone was seen (once, few, many) or the class of an expanded clone, and some rows leave it out.

J,D,V,size,CDR3,DNA
TRBJ1-5,NA,TRBV27,NA,CASRKTDNQPQHF,TGTGCCAGCAGAAAAACCGACAATCAGCCCCAGCATTTT
TRBJ2-7,NA,TRBV6-5,NA,CASSYQTGPYEQYF,TGTGCCAGCAGTTACCAGACAGGCCCCTACGAGCAGTACTTC
TRBJ1-1,NA,TRBV6-1,NA,CASSLPGEGDTEAFF,TGTGCCAGCAGTCTCCCGGGCGAGGGGGACACTGAAGCTTTCTTT
TRBJ2-1,NA,TRBV28,NA,CASSFPIYNEQFF,TGTGCCAGCAGCTTTCCGATCTACAATGAGCAGTTCTTC
TRBJ2-1,TRBD1,TRBV18,NA,CASSYSPTGANEQFF,TGTGCCAGCTCATATTCGCCGACAGGGGCGAATGAGCAGTTCTTC
TRBJ2-3,TRBD1,TRBV6-1,NA,CASRPGQGIRYF,TGTGCCAGCAGACCGGGACAGGGTATAAGGTATTTT
TRBJ1-3,NA,TRBV5-1,NA,CASSLGDSGNTIYF,TGCGCCAGCAGCTTAGGGGACTCTGGAAACACCATATATTTT
TRBJ2-3,TRBD1,TRBV18,NA,CASSPRGLSSTDTQYF,TGTGCCAGCTCACCGAGGGGGCTTTCTAGCACAGATACGCAGTATTTT
TRBJ1-1,NA,TRBV7-2,NA,CASSLTGKRVTEAFF,TGTGCCAGCAGCTTGACGGGGAAGAGAGTCACTGAAGCTTTCTTT
TRBJ2-1,TRBD2,TRBV5-1,NA,CASSFSGQGWEQFF,TGCGCCAGCAGCTTTAGCGGGCAGGGTTGGGAGCAGTTCTTC
TRBJ2-4,NA,TRBV10-3,NA,CAISSTASLNIQYF,TGTGCCATCAGTTCGACAGCATCCTTAAACATTCAGTACTTC
TRBJ1-3,NA,TRBV6-6,once,CASSTSTAGGNTIYF,NA
TRBJ2-7,NA,TRBV30,NA,CAWSVPGGTYEQYF,TGTGCCTGGAGTGTACCAGGGGGGACCTACGAGCAGTACTTC
TRBJ1-5,NA,TRBV7-9,NA,CASSSLAGGLRNQPQHF,TGTGCCAGCAGCTCCTTAGCGGGGGGTTTAAGGAATCAGCCCCAGCATTTT
TRBJ1-1,NA,TRBV4-1,NA,CASSQGLGFTEAFF,TGCGCCAGCAGCCAGGGGCTGGGGTTCACTGAAGCTTTCTTT
TRBJ2-1,NA,TRBV19,NA,CASKMSSYNEQFF,TGTGCCAGTAAGATGAGCTCCTACAATGAGCAGTTCTTC
TRBJ1-4,NA,TRBV25-1,NA,CASSEQGTYEKLFF,TGTGCCAGCAGTGAACAGGGGACATATGAAAAACTGTTTTTT
TRBJ1-6,NA,TRBV25-1,few,CASSRANPLHF,TGTGCCAGCAGTCGAGCAAATCCCCTCCACTTT
TRBJ1-5,NA,TRBV27,NA,CASSSGNQPQHF,TGTGCCAGCAGTTCGGGGAATCAGCCCCAGCATTTT
TRBJ2-7,TRBD2,TRBV11-2,once,CASSSGLAGTRSYEQYF,TGTGCCAGCAGCTCCGGACTAGCGGGGACCCGCTCCTACGAGCAGTACTTC
TRBJ2-7,NA,TRBV19,NA,CASSTTPTYEQYF,TGTGCCAGTAGTACGACACCTACCTACGAGCAGTACTTC
TRBJ2-2,TRBD2,TRBV4-1,NA,CASSGRGGTGELFF,TGCGCCAGCAGTGGGCGGGGGGGCACCGGGGAGCTGTTTTTT
TRBJ1-4,NA,TRBV6-5,NA,CASSPGGMNEKLFF,TGTGCCAGCAGCCCCGGCGGGATGAATGAAAAACTGTTTTTT
TRBJ1-2,NA,TRBV30,NA,CAWRTGSGGYTF,TGTGCCTGGAGGACCGGGTCGGGAGGCTACACCTTC
TRBJ1-1,NA,TRBV18,NA,CASSSGGNTEAFF,TGTGCCAGCTCTAGTGGGGGGAACACTGAAGCTTTCTTT
TRBJ2-3,TRBD2,TRBV4-1,NA,CASSKVSLAGGLTDTQYF,TGCGCCAGCAGCAAGGTGTCTCTAGCGGGGGGGCTAACAGATACGCAGTATTTT
TRBJ2-5,TRBD2,TRBV15,NA,CATSRVTSGRARETQYF,TGTGCCACCAGCAGAGTGACTAGCGGGAGGGCCCGGGAGACCCAGTACTTC
TRBJ1-2,NA,TRBV7-3,once,CASSRPTALRPNYGYTF,TGTGCCAGCAGCCGACCGACAGCCCTACGCCCTAACTATGGCTACACCTTC
TRBJ1-4,TRBD1,TRBV27,NA,CATRGLGEKLFF,TGTGCCACCAGGGGGCTTGGTGAAAAACTGTTTTTT
TRBJ1-3,NA,TRBV28,NA,CASSFGGARGNTIYF,TGTGCCAGCAGTTTCGGGGGGGCGCGAGGAAACACCATATATTTT
TRBJ1-2,TRBD1,TRBV28,NA,CASTQSPTGVYGYTF,TGTGCCAGCACCCAAAGCCCGACAGGGGTCTATGGCTACACCTTC
TRBJ2-3,NA,TRBV6-1,NA,CASSEMTGQHTDTQYF,TGTGCCAGCAGTGAAATGACAGGCCAGCACACAGATACGCAGTATTTT
TRBJ2-1,NA,TRBV6-5,NA,CASRGGLNEQFF,TGTGCCAGCAGGGGGGGCCTCAATGAGCAGTTCTTC
TRBJ2-7,NA,TRBV21-1,NA,CASSKDKGQDPSDYEQYF,TGTGCCAGCAGCAAAGATAAGGGACAGGACCCTTCCGACTACGAGCAGTACTTC
TRBJ1-1,NA,TRBV5-6,few,CASSLPSTQRAFMNTEAFF,TGTGCCAGCAGCTTGCCGTCAACACAACGCGCATTCATGAACACTGAAGCTTTCTTT
TRBJ2-7,TRBD1,TRBV5-1,NA,CASSEGQGSGEQYF,TGCGCCAGCAGCGAGGGACAGGGAAGCGGCGAGCAGTACTTC
TRBJ1-5,TRBD1,TRBV2,NA,CASSARQGNQPQHF,TGTGCCAGCAGTGCACGACAGGGGAATCAGCCCCAGCATTTT
TRBJ2-1,NA,TRBV18,NA,CASSPQTSYNEQFF,TGTGCCAGCTCACCTCAGACCAGTTACAATGAGCAGTTCTTC
TRBJ1-5,TRBD1,TRBV19,NA,CASSGTGGRQPQHF,TGTGCCAGTAGCGGGACAGGGGGGAGGCAGCCCCAGCATTTT
TRBJ1-1,NA,TRBV28,NA,CASSKMRDTEAFF,TGTGCCAGCAGTAAGATGAGGGACACTGAAGCTTTCTTT